This note documents a single T cell receptor (beta chain) sequence. The antigen is undetermined. These data belong to a study of T-cell reconstitution after alpha-beta-depleted transplantation in children. Study results and caveats: By about two months after transplant, alpha-beta T cells reportedly arose from several hundred graft clones that had expanded.

A TCRbeta library incorporating unique molecular identifiers was prepared. Each CDR3 protein gets one entry after TCRdb re-called the PCR reads with MiXCR. This table holds roughly 220,000 distinct CDR3 sequences, 8.4% found once. The trim removed 3 bases at V and 4 bases at J, leaving 8 bases unmatched. The germline CDR1 and CDR2 sequences are LGHDT and YNNKEL (reference sequence). CDR3 size: 17 residues. The chain uses TRBV3-1 and TRBJ2-3; 12 bases map to TRBD2. Sequencing used PBMCs, mostly from graft donor cells, obtained 360 days after TCRalphabeta/CD19-depleted stem cell transplant. The TCR sequence derives from a male patient between 2 and 10 years old who had a stem cell transplant for acute myeloid leukemia, so the T cells may come from the graft donor. The CDR3 loop is CASSQVLAGGPSDTQYF. The CDR3 nucleotides read TGTGCCAGCAGCCAGGTTCTAGCGGGGGGGCCTTCAGATACGCAGTATTTT.